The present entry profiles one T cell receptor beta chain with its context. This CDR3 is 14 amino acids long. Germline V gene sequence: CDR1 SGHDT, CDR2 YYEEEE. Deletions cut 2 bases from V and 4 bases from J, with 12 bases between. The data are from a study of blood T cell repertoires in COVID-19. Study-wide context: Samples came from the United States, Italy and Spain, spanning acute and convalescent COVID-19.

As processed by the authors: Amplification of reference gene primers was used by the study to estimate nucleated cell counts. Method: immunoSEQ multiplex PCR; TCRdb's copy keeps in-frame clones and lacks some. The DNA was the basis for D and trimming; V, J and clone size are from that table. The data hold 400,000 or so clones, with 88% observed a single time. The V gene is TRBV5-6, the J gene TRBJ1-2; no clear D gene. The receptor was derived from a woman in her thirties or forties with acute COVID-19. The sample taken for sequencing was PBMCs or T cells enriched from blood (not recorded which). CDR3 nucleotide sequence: TGTGCCAGCAGCTTTTCTTACACCACCTATGGCTACACCTTC. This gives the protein CASSFSYTTYGYTF.